These 9 T cell receptor beta chains share one sample of origin, sequenced in a study of CD8+ T cells in alopecia areata. Treatment given: oral pan-JAK inhibitor, 5-10 mg twice daily. cDNA reverse transcribed from extracted RNA served as the sequencing template. The assay was immunoSEQ multiplex PCR, and TCRdb's table has in-frame clones only and misses some. The sample includes approximately 220,000 clones, under 40% of them seen just once. The sequencing here drew on CD4+ T cells sorted from blood, taken at approximately week 30, from a patient treated with tofacitinib. Source of these receptors: a human donor with alopecia areata.

The rearrangement joins TRBV19 to TRBJ2-2; D unresolved. The CDR3 consists of 16 residues. With 8 bases removed from V and 0 bases from J, the gap between germline ends came to 16 bases. CDR1 LNHDA and CDR2 SQIVND come from the germline V gene (reference sequence). The CDR3 DNA sequence: TGTGCCAGTCGCACCCTGGCGCAGGCGAACACCGGGGAGCTGTTTTTT. This encodes CASRTLAQANTGELFF.

The chain is built from TRBV7-3 and TRBJ2-3, with 11 nucleotides matching TRBD2. This CDR3 comprises 17 residues. The ends lost 1 base at V and 2 bases at J; junction bases unmatched: 5. The V gene's germline CDR1 is SGHTA and CDR2 FQGTGA. CDR3 in amino acids: CASSLRGTSGITDTQYF. The CDR3 DNA follows: TGTGCCAGCAGCTTAAGGGGGACTAGCGGAATCACAGATACGCAGTATTTT.

The chain joins TRBV30 to TRBJ2-7, with 10 bases matching TRBD1. CDR1 and CDR2 from the germline V gene are GTSNPN and SVGIG (reference sequence). V trimming: 6 bases; J trimming: 4 bases; junction bases outside the gene matches: 9. The CDR3 runs 14 residues. CDR3 residues: CACTGTGVFYEQYF. As DNA, the CDR3 is TGTGCCTGTACCGGGACAGGGGTGTTTTACGAGCAGTACTTC.

Concerning this clone: Additional DNA sequences in this sample encode the identical CDR3. The rearrangement uses TRBV29-1 and TRBJ2-1; maybe TRBD2 (5 bases). Trimming took 2 bases from V and 3 from J, leaving 5 bases between them. Germline assignment: CDR1 SQVTM and CDR2 ANQGSEA. This CDR3 region has 12 residues. As DNA, the CDR3 is TGCAGCGTTGAACGGGACTACAATGAGCAGTTCTTC. It yields the protein CSVERDYNEQFF.

There are a few counts of this clone. The rearrangement joins TRBV27 to TRBJ2-1; TRBD2 matches at 12 bases. The CDR3 runs to 16 residues. The V gene end was trimmed by 5 bases and the J gene end by 9 bases; junction bases not matched to a gene: 11. Germline V lookup: CDR1 MNHEY, CDR2 SMNVEV (reference sequence). CDR3 protein: CASSQGLAGRPGEQFF. The CDR3 nucleotides are TGTGCCAGCAGTCAAGGACTAGCGGGACGCCCGGGTGAGCAGTTCTTC.

The count of this clone is one. The CDR3 DNA follows: TGCAGTGCCCGGACGCATACCGAGCAGTACTTC. This encodes CSARTHTEQYF. The chain couples TRBV20-1 to TRBJ2-7; no definite D call. Germline V gives CDR1 DFQATT, CDR2 SNEGSKA (reference sequence). The CDR3 runs 11 residues. Trimming removed 6 bases at V and 6 bases at J, with 12 bases between.

This clone was counted between two and nine times. The rearrangement links TRBV19 to TRBJ1-1; D possibly corresponds to TRBD1 (5 bases). This CDR3 spans 13 amino acids. V was clipped by 10 bases and J by 6 bases, with 18 bases between them. The germline V gene has CDR1 LNHDA and CDR2 SQIVND (reference sequence). The CDR3 loop is CATRRGSSAEAFF. As DNA, the CDR3 is TGTGCCACCCGCCGGGGCAGTTCAGCTGAAGCTTTCTTT.

The DNA for the CDR3 is TGTGCCAGTAGTCAACAGGGTCCTGGGGCCAACGTCCTGACTTTC. Protein sequence: CASSQQGPGANVLTF. The chain uses TRBV19 and TRBJ2-6; TRBD1 might be the D (6 bases). V was pared by 5 bases and J by 2 bases, with 10 bases between. This CDR3 is built from 15 residues. Germline V CDR1 and CDR2: LNHDA, SQIVND (reference sequence). The full variable domain, with the rest looked up from reference TRBV19 and TRBJ2-6, is DGGITQSPKYLFRKEGQNVTLSCEQNLNHDAMYWYRQDPGQGLRLIYYSQIVNDFQKGDIAEGYSVSREKKESFPLTVTSAQKNPTAFYLCASSQQGPGANVLTFGAGSRLTVL.

In its sample, this clone was seen a few times. The V call is TRBV7-3, the J call TRBJ2-3; D possibly corresponds to TRBD2 (6 bases). Trimming left V 3 bases short and J 0 bases short, with 7 bases between. CDR1 and CDR2 (germline): SGHTA, FQGTGA. This CDR3 comprises 14 residues. The DNA of the CDR3 is TGTGCCAGCAGCTTCAGCGGGAGCACAGATACGCAGTATTTT. Translated, it gives CASSFSGSTDTQYF.